These T cell receptor beta chains were read from a single sample in a study of cytomegalovirus exposure and HLA in healthy donors. Here immunoSEQ multiplex PCR was the method, and the copy in TCRdb shows in-frame clones only, minus some. Found here are 70,000 to 80,000 clones, roughly 94% of them singletons; the top ten hold about 3.6%. The sample taken for sequencing was PBMCs. The source is a woman under 30 in good health and CMV-seropositive. The CDR3 runs from the conserved cysteine through the conserved F or W. D genes are given only for firm matches.

TRBD1 TRBJ2-1 TRBV11-2 15 CASSQGQFSYNEQFF
NA TRBJ1-3 TRBV6-5 15 CASMRGRRSGNTIYF
NA TRBJ2-4 TRBV28 13 CASTGFWKNIQYF
NA TRBJ2-7 TRBV10-2 15 CASSGLGGSGGEQYF
TRBD1 TRBJ2-7 TRBV11-1 14 CASSTRQGSYEQYF
NA TRBJ2-2 TRBV2 13 CASSPEGAGELFF
NA TRBJ2-6 TRBV5-1 21 CASSLVPLVLAGGPGANVLTF
TRBD1 TRBJ1-2 TRBV6-1 15 CASSEQGAGKYGYTF
NA TRBJ1-5 TRBV6-1 15 CASSEGTGLGQPQHF
TRBD2 TRBJ2-3 TRBV2 17 CAILPGLAGIGTDTQYF
TRBD1 TRBJ2-7 TRBV6-5 12 CASRTGGYEQYF
NA TRBJ2-7 TRBV4-2 15 CASSQEGRLSYEQYF
TRBD1 TRBJ1-2 TRBV7-2 12 CASSFRGYGYTF
TRBD2 TRBJ2-7 TRBV6-5 15 CASSLLAEPAYEQYF
NA TRBJ1-4 TRBV6-1 14 CASNGRDVNEKLFF
NA TRBJ2-2 TRBV12-5 15 CASGLWGGATGELFF
NA TRBJ1-4 TRBV19 14 CASRLTAQTEKLFF
NA TRBJ2-1 TRBV5-6 16 CASSLETSSSYNEQFF
NA TRBJ2-3 TRBV7-6 16 CASSLRGGGAADTQYF
TRBD1 TRBJ2-5 TRBV11-3 13 CASSPPGQPAQYF
TRBD1 TRBJ2-7 TRBV28 16 CASTYPEGQGVWEQYF
NA TRBJ2-1 TRBV28 13 CASSLPSDNEQFF
NA TRBJ2-7 TRBV11-2 15 CASSLYGRVAYEQYF
NA TRBJ1-5 TRBV5-5 14 CASSLVTANQPQHF
NA TRBJ1-5 TRBV5-8 15 CASSLAQAGDQPQHF
NA TRBJ2-3 TRBV28 11 CASSLRGKGYF
NA TRBJ2-7 TRBV7-2 17 CASSVGGMGVTNYEQYF
TRBD1 TRBJ2-3 TRBV18 18 CASSPPSRTGGPTDTQYF
TRBD1 TRBJ1-1 TRBV28 15 CASSSTGGGTTEAFF